This T cell receptor beta chain was observed in a study of Graves' ophthalmopathy and Graves' hyperthyroidism. Remarks on this clonotype: Antigen: not known.

An approximately 9.4 ml volume of fresh peripheral blood provided the PBMCs. RNA served as the template for amplifying TCR beta CDR3 regions. The authors performed first-round RT-PCR with HTBI primers and then a second-round multiplex PCR. TCRdb reprocessed the multiplex PCR reads with MiXCR, giving one entry per CDR3 protein. The sample has fewer than 600,000 distinct CDR3 sequences; approximately 15% are singletons. Study-wide findings and caveats: Clonotypes were expanded in thyroid at above 0.001 frequency, and most also appeared in blood. The study's model predicted ophthalmopathy progression at about 71% sensitivity and approximately 78% specificity.

From germline, CDR1 is SGDLS and CDR2 YYNGEE. The V gene lost 2 bases and the J gene lost 5 bases, with 13 bases spanning the gap. This CDR3 region has 14 residues. V gene TRBV9 combines with J gene TRBJ1-1; D is unclear. The sequence came from a woman aged 30 to 39 with Graves' ophthalmopathy. Sequences were obtained from blood. The CDR3, as DNA: TGTGCCAGCAGCGTGGGGTCCTCGGGTACTGAAGCTTTCTTT. It translates to CASSVGSSGTEAFF.